Listed below are T cell receptor beta chains from one sample, sequenced in a study of blood T cell repertoires in COVID-19. Profiled with immunoSEQ multiplex PCR; TCRdb holds only in-frame clones, not every one. The repertoire includes roughly 150,000 clones, 70% to 85% of them detected once, and roughly 19% sits in the top ten. Sequenced sample: PBMCs or T cells enriched from blood (not recorded which). These receptor sequences come from an older woman in a cohort exposed to, infected with or recovered from COVID-19 (not recorded which). CDR3s include the opening cysteine and the closing phenylalanine or tryptophan. The D gene is left open where the match is weak. A clone size is listed for some rows: how often the clone was seen (once, few, many), or a class if it is expanded.

cdr3_length	clone_size	j_call	v_call	d_call	cdr3_nt	cdr3_aa
16	-	TRBJ2-1	TRBV28	TRBD2	TGTGCCAGCAGTTTAATCGCTAGCGGGACCTACAATGAGCAGTTCTTC	CASSLIASGTYNEQFF
16	-	TRBJ2-7	TRBV24-1	TRBD2	TGTGCCACCAGTGACAAAAGACCGGGACTAGCAAGCGAGCAGTACTTC	CATSDKRPGLASEQYF
13	-	TRBJ2-7	TRBV11-3	-	TGTGCCAGCAGCATCGGGGTTGCGTACGAGCAGTACTTC	CASSIGVAYEQYF
14	-	TRBJ1-3	TRBV11-2	-	TGTGCCAGCAGCTTAGTGGCCTTACCGAACACCATATATTTT	CASSLVALPNTIYF
13	-	TRBJ1-1	TRBV20-1	TRBD1	TGCAGTGCTAGTACGGACAGGGGCACTGAAGCTTTCTTT	CSASTDRGTEAFF
12	-	TRBJ2-7	TRBV2	TRBD2	TGTGCCACTCGGGGGGGTGCCTACGAGCAGTACTTC	CATRGGAYEQYF
13	-	TRBJ2-7	TRBV6-5	TRBD2	TGTGCCAGCGACCTAGCGGGAGGGCCCGAGCAGTACTTC	CASDLAGGPEQYF
13	-	TRBJ2-3	TRBV9	-	TGTGCCAGCAGCATCGTAGCGCAAGATACGCAGTATTTT	CASSIVAQDTQYF
14	-	TRBJ1-1	TRBV18	-	TGTGCCAGCTCACCACCGTCCAGGGACACTGAAGCTTTCTTT	CASSPPSRDTEAFF
16	-	TRBJ1-2	TRBV4-2	TRBD1	TGTGCCAGCAGCCAAGGACAGGGAAGAACTAACTATGGCTACACCTTC	CASSQGQGRTNYGYTF
15	-	TRBJ1-2	TRBV5-1	TRBD1	TGCGCCAGCAGGGGACAGGGGGCGCAGCTAGCTGGCTACACCTTC	CASRGQGAQLAGYTF
15	few	TRBJ1-5	TRBV10-2	TRBD1	TGCGCCAGCAGGACAGGGGGGGCGAGCAATCAGCCCCAGCATTTT	CASRTGGASNQPQHF
15	-	TRBJ2-7	TRBV7-2	TRBD2	TGTGCCAGCAGCTCCCTTGAGGCGGGAGATCGCGAGCAGTACTTC	CASSSLEAGDREQYF
13	-	TRBJ2-1	TRBV28	-	TGTGCCAGCCTCGCCAGGGGACCGAGTGAGCAGTTCTTC	CASLARGPSEQFF
16	-	TRBJ2-3	TRBV9	TRBD1	TGTGCCAGCAGCGTAGGGACAGGGAAGTATACAGATACGCAGTATTTT	CASSVGTGKYTDTQYF
14	-	TRBJ2-7	TRBV2	TRBD1	TGTGCCAGCAGAAAGACAGGGTCCTTGGGTGAGCAGTACTTC	CASRKTGSLGEQYF
16	-	TRBJ1-6	TRBV7-6	TRBD1	TGTGCCAGCAGCCCGGGACAGGGCCTGAACTCGGCACCCCTCCACTTT	CASSPGQGLNSAPLHF
14	-	TRBJ1-5	TRBV2	TRBD1	TGTGCCAGCAGTCTAACCCAGGGGGCTCAGCCCCAGCATTTT	CASSLTQGAQPQHF
13	-	TRBJ2-7	TRBV7-2	TRBD2	TGTGCCAGCTCCTGGCGGGAGGGCCACGAGCAGTACTTC	CASSWREGHEQYF
18	-	TRBJ2-3	TRBV12-2	-	TGTGCAAGTCGCCAGATGCCCTGGCGGGAGCTTAAGAAGGATACGCAGTATTTT	CASRQMPWRELKKDTQYF
15	once	TRBJ1-3	TRBV11-3	-	TGTGCCAGCAGCCCAAGGGGTAGTCCTGGAAACACCATATATTTT	CASSPRGSPGNTIYF
15	-	TRBJ2-5	TRBV19	-	TGTGCCAGTAGTATAGATCTATACAGGAGAGAGACCCAGTACTTC	CASSIDLYRRETQYF
14	-	TRBJ2-5	TRBV28	-	TGTGCCAGCAGTTCCGCGTCCCCACAAGAGACCCAGTACTTC	CASSSASPQETQYF
15	few	TRBJ1-5	TRBV4-1	TRBD1	TGCGCCAGCAGCCAAGTATTGGACAGGGATCAGCCCCAGCATTTT	CASSQVLDRDQPQHF
13	-	TRBJ2-7	TRBV28	TRBD1	TGTGCCAGCAGGGGACAGGGGGAAGACGAGCAGTACTTC	CASRGQGEDEQYF
16	-	TRBJ2-3	TRBV5-1	-	TGCGCCAGCCGACTGCCGACTAGTATCCCCACAGATACGCAGTATTTT	CASRLPTSIPTDTQYF
13	-	TRBJ2-5	TRBV2	TRBD1	TGTGCCAGCAGAGGACAGGGCCAAGAGACCCAGTACTTC	CASRGQGQETQYF
13	-	TRBJ1-1	TRBV19	TRBD1	TGTGCCAGTAGCAGCGACAGGGCGACTGAAGCTTTCTTT	CASSSDRATEAFF
16	-	TRBJ2-7	TRBV5-1	TRBD2	TGCGCCAGCAGCGTACTAGCGGGCAGGCACTCCTACGAGCAGTACTTC	CASSVLAGRHSYEQYF
14	-	TRBJ2-7	TRBV2	TRBD1	TGTGCCACCAAGGCCCGGACAGGGTTCTCCGAGCAGTACTTC	CATKARTGFSEQYF
13	-	TRBJ1-1	TRBV7-2	-	TGTGCCAGCAGGCGAAGGGAGAGGAGGGAAGCTTTCTTT	CASRRRERREAFF
12	-	TRBJ1-2	TRBV2	-	TGTGCCAGCAGGGAGGATCTTTATGGCTACACCTTC	CASREDLYGYTF
15	-	TRBJ1-2	TRBV5-1	TRBD1	TGCGCCAGCAGCCTCCAGACAGGGTCGGAGTTTGGCTACACCTTC	CASSLQTGSEFGYTF
14	-	TRBJ1-5	TRBV7-8	-	TGTGCCAGCAGCTTAGCATATTCCGATCAGCCCCAGCATTTT	CASSLAYSDQPQHF
13	-	TRBJ1-1	TRBV10-1	TRBD1	TGCGCCAGCAGTCACCAGGGGGGCACTGAAGCTTTCTTT	CASSHQGGTEAFF
15	-	TRBJ1-4	TRBV9	-	TGTGCCAGCAGCGCGGACTCTTTGCCTAATGAAAAACTGTTTTTT	CASSADSLPNEKLFF
13	-	TRBJ1-5	TRBV12-3/TRBV12-4	-	TGTGCCAGCAGTTTCTCGGGCAATCAGCCCCAGCATTTT	CASSFSGNQPQHF
14	-	TRBJ2-7	TRBV19	TRBD2	TGTGCCAGTACCCGGACTAGCGTCTCCTACGAGCAGTACTTC	CASTRTSVSYEQYF
10	-	TRBJ2-5	TRBV12-3/TRBV12-4	-	TGTGCCAGCAGTCGTGAGACCCAGTACTTC	CASSRETQYF
16	-	TRBJ2-6	TRBV28	TRBD1	TGTGCCATCCTCACCGTACAGGGGCGAGGGGCCAACGTCCTGACTTTC	CAILTVQGRGANVLTF
14	-	TRBJ1-5	TRBV28	-	TGTGCCAGCAGTTTAGGAGGGGCTGAACAGCCCCAGCATTTT	CASSLGGAEQPQHF
15	-	TRBJ2-7	TRBV5-4	-	TGTGCCAGCAGCTTGGCCGCGGGCGTACCATACGAGCAGTACTTC	CASSLAAGVPYEQYF
12	-	TRBJ2-3	TRBV15	-	TGTGCCACCAGCACCAACACAGATACGCAGTATTTT	CATSTNTDTQYF
16	-	TRBJ2-5	TRBV6-5	TRBD2	TGTGCCAGCAGTTTCCGACTAGCGGGAGAGGGGGGGACCCAGTACTTC	CASSFRLAGEGGTQYF
18	few	TRBJ1-2	TRBV9	TRBD1	TGTGCCAGCAGCCCCAGGGATGGGACAGGGGTGTCAAACTATGGCTACACCTTC	CASSPRDGTGVSNYGYTF
15	few	TRBJ1-1	TRBV5-1	TRBD1	TGCGCCAGCAGCTTGGGAGGGACAGGGGGCACTGAAGCTTTCTTT	CASSLGGTGGTEAFF
14	few	TRBJ2-5	TRBV5-1	-	TGCGCCAGCTCCGGGTTTACGTCGCAAGAGACCCAGTACTTC	CASSGFTSQETQYF
14	-	TRBJ2-2	TRBV7-2	TRBD2	TGTGCCAGCAGACCGGGACTAGCGAGAGGGGAGCTGTTTTTT	CASRPGLARGELFF
13	few	TRBJ2-7	TRBV12-3/TRBV12-4	TRBD1	TGTGCCAGCAGCCGACAGGGGGCTGGCGAGCAGTACTTC	CASSRQGAGEQYF
15	-	TRBJ2-1	TRBV19	-	TGTGCCAGTAGTATAGATCCACAGGGACGGAATGAGCAGTTCTTC	CASSIDPQGRNEQFF
15	-	TRBJ2-1	TRBV12-5	TRBD1	TGTGCTAGTGGCGAGGGACAGGGGGATAACAATGAGCAGTTCTTC	CASGEGQGDNNEQFF
15	few	TRBJ2-7	TRBV4-1	TRBD2	TGCGCCAGCAGCCCGTCCCGGACTAGTCTCTACGAGCAGTACTTC	CASSPSRTSLYEQYF